This passage covers 3 T cell receptor beta chains from one sample sequenced in a study of T cell changes during pregnancy in multiple sclerosis (dated by TCRdb to about 2019). Libraries came from the immunoSEQ multiplex PCR assay. TCRdb took this table from immuneACCESS and kept in-frame rearrangements with V and J called. Such tables lack part of the clones; where checked against another copy, unresolved V genes explain under half of the gap, and the rest is unexplained. Counted in this sample were 100,000 or so clones; over 85% of them appeared once. The biggest ten clones account for about 1.6% of the sample. The sample was peripheral blood, taken after pregnancy. The receptors originated from a female donor in good health, enrolled as a control in a pregnancy study.

V usage is TRBV19 and J usage is TRBJ1-1; unclear D gene. The CDR3 covers 12 residues. V dropped 6 bases and J dropped 3 bases, with 8 bases sitting between them. Germline-derived CDR1 and CDR2 are LNHDA and SQIVND (reference sequence). The chain's CDR3 is CASRRGDTEAFF. The CDR3 nucleotides are TGTGCCAGTAGACGGGGAGACACTGAAGCTTTCTTT.

The DNA of the CDR3 is TGTGCCAGCAGCTTCTCGGCAGGGACAAGCTCCTACGAGCAGTACTTC. Protein: CASSFSAGTSSYEQYF. The V gene is TRBV7-2, the J gene TRBJ2-7, with a weak D call TRBD1 (6 bases). The germline V gene has CDR1 SGHTA and CDR2 FQGNSA. This CDR3 contains 16 residues. Trimming left V 3 bases short and J 0 bases short, with 15 bases between.

This chain links TRBV28 with TRBJ1-2; D gene uncertain. The CDR3 consists of 14 residues. The ends were cut back, 3 bases at V and 4 bases at J, with 12 bases in the middle. CDR1 is MDHEN and CDR2 is SYDVKM in the germline V gene. DNA for the CDR3: TGTGCCAGCAGTTTGGGAGTCGCGGTCTATGGCTACACCTTC. Translation: CASSLGVAVYGYTF.